The 8 T cell receptor beta chains presented below share a single source sample, sequenced in a study of T cell repertoires in cytomegalovirus infection. TCRdb fed the reads into MiXCR, producing one record per CDR3 protein. The sample holds 370,000 or so distinct CDR3 sequences, just under 35% seen once. Antigens of these TCRs are unknown. Sequencing used cultured PBMCs, obtained from culture after CMV antigen stimulation. The receptors originated from a human donor in good health (CMV status not recorded). Some clones in this sample may be carry-over from other donors' samples.

Ten or more counts support this clonotype. The chain has TRBV6-2 or TRBV6-3 and TRBJ2-3, with D hard to call. CDR1 is MNHEY, CDR2 SVGEGT, per germline. The CDR3 covers 14 residues. Trimming removed 0 bases from V and 5 bases from J, with 9 bases in between. CDR3 loop: CASSYSMSVDTQYF. The CDR3, as DNA: TGTGCCAGCAGTTACTCGATGAGCGTAGATACGCAGTATTTT.

The sample holds a few counts of this clonotype. The chain recombines TRBV19 with TRBJ1-2; D not certain. This CDR3 has 15 residues. V was pared by 4 bases and J by 0 bases, with 12 bases between. CDR1 is LNHDA and CDR2 is SQIVND in the germline V gene (reference sequence). The CDR3 here is CASSTPRQANYGYTF. CDR3 bases: TGTGCCAGTAGTACCCCCCGGCAGGCTAACTATGGCTACACCTTC.

The chain uses TRBV7-2 and TRBJ2-1; D is uncertain. This CDR3 is 13 amino acids long. Germline CDR1 reads SGHTA; CDR2 reads FQGNSA. V was pared by 1 base and J by 8 bases, with 9 bases between. The CDR3 region is CASSLGGLDEQFF. The DNA for the CDR3 is TGTGCCAGCAGCTTAGGGGGTCTAGATGAGCAGTTCTTC.

A note on this clonotype: The junction and the germline gene differ at one end; a read error may be behind it. This chain joins TRBV11-2 and TRBJ2-1, with 8 bases identical to TRBD2. The CDR3 is 13 amino acids. CDR1 and CDR2 (germline): SGHAT, FQNNGV. For the CDR3, the DNA is TGTGCCAGCAGCTTTGACCCGGGACTAGTCGGTGCCTTC. Its protein product is CASSFDPGLVGAF.

This clonotype showed up many times. This rearrangement joins TRBV7-2 to TRBJ1-3; a weak D match, TRBD1 (5 bases). Germline CDR1 and CDR2: SGHTA and FQGNSA. The CDR3 has 15 residues. V shed 1 base and J shed 2 bases, with 9 bases lying between them. The CDR3 reads CASSLVRGPGNTIYF. The CDR3 coding sequence is TGTGCCAGCAGCTTAGTTCGGGGCCCTGGAAACACCATATATTTT.

The V gene is TRBV7-4, the J gene TRBJ1-2, with D perhaps matching TRBD1 (5 bases). Trimming cost V 5 bases and J 6 bases, with 10 bases left between them. Germline lookup yields CDR1 SGHVT and CDR2 SQSDAQ. CDR3 size: 12 residues. The CDR3 coding sequence is TGTGCCAGCAGCCCACAGGACGATGGCTACACCTTC. This encodes CASSPQDDGYTF.

Details on this clonotype: At one boundary the junction diverges from the germline segment, which might be a read error. The J gene is TRBJ2-1, the V gene TRBV7-7, with 10 bases that match TRBD2. CDR3 length: 16 residues. The germline V gene encodes CDR1 SSHAT and CDR2 FNYEAQ (reference sequence). The CDR3 protein is CASSRKAGGGYNEQFF. In nucleotides, the CDR3 is TGTGCTAGCAGCCGCAAAGCGGGAGGGGGATACAATGAGCAGTTCTTC.

The chain has TRBV7-9 and TRBJ2-1, with 11 bases fitting TRBD2. The CDR3 covers 16 residues. V was pared by 2 bases and J by 3 bases, with 3 bases of the junction left unmatched. Germline assignment: CDR1 SEHNR and CDR2 FQNEAQ (reference sequence). CDR3 in DNA: TGTGCCAGCAGCTTAATAGCGGGAGGGGGCTACAATGAGCAGTTCTTC. Its protein product is CASSLIAGGGYNEQFF.